This TCR beta chain was documented in a study of glioma-infiltrating T cells. Study-level points and caveats: Above-expected tissue-blood divergence occurred in all gliomas, most in low-grade ones. Tissue and blood shared very few CDR3 sequences.

Using RNA template, CDR3s of TCR alpha and beta were amplified with iRepertoire arm-PCR. One-step reverse transcription and amplification started from approximately 100-400 ng of tissue mRNA or PBMC total RNA. TCRdb re-called the multiplex PCR reads through MiXCR, storing one row per CDR3 protein. The sample has under 150,000 distinct CDR3 sequences; roughly a quarter are singletons. This clonotype appeared many times. The antigen remains undetermined. This clonotype originated in a human donor with low-grade glioma or glioblastoma, undergoing nonglioma brain surgery, or in good health (not recorded which). The sample taken for sequencing was glioma tissue, nonneoplastic brain tissue, or PBMCs (not recorded which).

In DNA form, the CDR3 reads TGTGCCAGCAGTTTAAAGTCCGGGTTTCGGGATACGCAGTATTTT. Protein: CASSLKSGFRDTQYF. This chain joins TRBV27 and TRBJ2-3; no firm D call. Germline-derived CDR1 and CDR2 are MNHEY and SMNVEV (reference sequence). This CDR3 comprises 15 residues. V was trimmed by 2 bases and J by 6 bases, leaving 15 bases between them.